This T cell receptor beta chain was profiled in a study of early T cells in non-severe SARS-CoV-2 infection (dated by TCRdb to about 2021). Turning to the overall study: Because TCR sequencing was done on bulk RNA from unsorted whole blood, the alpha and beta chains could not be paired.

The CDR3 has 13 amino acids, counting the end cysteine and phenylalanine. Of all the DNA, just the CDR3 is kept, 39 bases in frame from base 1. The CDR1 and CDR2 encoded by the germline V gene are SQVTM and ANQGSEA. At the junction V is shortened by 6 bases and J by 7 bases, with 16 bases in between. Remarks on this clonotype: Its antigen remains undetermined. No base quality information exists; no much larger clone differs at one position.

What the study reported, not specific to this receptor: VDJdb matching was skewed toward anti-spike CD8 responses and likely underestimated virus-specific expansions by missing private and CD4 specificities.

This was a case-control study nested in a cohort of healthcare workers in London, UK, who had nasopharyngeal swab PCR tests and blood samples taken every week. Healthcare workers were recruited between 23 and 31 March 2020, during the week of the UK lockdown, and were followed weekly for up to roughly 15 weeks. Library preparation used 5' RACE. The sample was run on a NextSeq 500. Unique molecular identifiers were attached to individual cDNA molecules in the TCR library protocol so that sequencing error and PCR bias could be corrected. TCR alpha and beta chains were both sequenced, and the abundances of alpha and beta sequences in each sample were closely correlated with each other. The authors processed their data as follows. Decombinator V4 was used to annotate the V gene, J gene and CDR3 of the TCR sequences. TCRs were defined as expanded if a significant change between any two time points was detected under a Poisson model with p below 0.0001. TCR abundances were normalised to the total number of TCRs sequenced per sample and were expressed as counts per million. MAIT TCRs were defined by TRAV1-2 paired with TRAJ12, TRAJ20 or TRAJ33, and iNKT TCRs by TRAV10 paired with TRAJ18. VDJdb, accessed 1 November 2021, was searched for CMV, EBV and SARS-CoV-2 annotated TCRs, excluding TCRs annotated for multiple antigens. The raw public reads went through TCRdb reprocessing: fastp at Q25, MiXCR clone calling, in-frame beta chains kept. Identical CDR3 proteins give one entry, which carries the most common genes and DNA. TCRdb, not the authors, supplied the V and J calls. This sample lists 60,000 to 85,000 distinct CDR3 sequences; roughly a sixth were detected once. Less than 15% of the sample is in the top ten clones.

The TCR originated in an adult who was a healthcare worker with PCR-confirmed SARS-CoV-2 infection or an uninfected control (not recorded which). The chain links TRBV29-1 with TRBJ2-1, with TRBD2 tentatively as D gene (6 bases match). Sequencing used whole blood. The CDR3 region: CSVLGPRGNEQFF. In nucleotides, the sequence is TGCAGCGTCCTGGGACCCCGGGGGAATGAGCAGTTCTTC.